Each of the 9 T cell receptor beta chains below was sequenced from the same sample in a study of blood T cell repertoires in COVID-19. Some clones are missing from TCRdb's copy, which holds only in-frame ones; the method was immunoSEQ multiplex PCR. The sample carries about 99,000 clones, about 82% recorded once. Sequenced input: peripheral blood. These TCRs come from a woman aged 60-75 years in a cohort sampled during active or convalescent COVID-19.

The CDR3 sequence is CASSLVELAGYEQYF. CDR3 bases: TGCGCCAGCAGCTTGGTAGAACTAGCGGGATACGAGCAGTACTTC. The rearrangement links TRBV5-1 to TRBJ2-7; 10 nucleotides align to TRBD2. CDR3 length: 15 amino acids. With V trimmed by 0 bases and J by 4 bases, 4 bases remained unmatched. In germline, CDR1 is SGHRS, CDR2 YFSETQ. Filled out from reference TRBV5-1 and TRBJ2-7, the complete variable domain reads KAGVTQTPRYLIKTRGQQVTLSCSPISGHRSVSWYQQTPGQGLQFLFEYFSETQRNKGNFPGRFSGRQFSNSRSEMNVSTLELGDSALYLCASSLVELAGYEQYFGPGTRLTVT.

Only one count was recorded for this clone. The chain is built from TRBV3-1 (or the pseudogene TRBV3-2) and TRBJ1-4; D uncertain. With 1 base removed from V and 8 bases from J, the gap between germline ends came to 8 bases. This CDR3 region has 13 residues. Germline V gene data show CDR1 as LGHDT and CDR2 as YNNKEL (reference sequence). The CDR3 loop reads CASSQVTEEKLFF. CDR3 sequence (DNA): TGTGCCAGCAGCCAAGTGACTGAAGAAAAACTGTTTTTT.

The chain has TRBV28 and TRBJ2-5, with D possibly being TRBD1 (6 bases). Trimming stripped 5 bases from V and 8 bases from J, with 15 bases between. This CDR3 region has 13 residues. Germline CDR1 and CDR2: MDHEN and SYDVKM. CDR3 residues: CASSRGGDGTQYF. CDR3 coding DNA: TGTGCCAGCAGTCGAGGGGGAGATGGAACCCAGTACTTC.

Here the CDR3 DNA reads TGTGCCAGCAGCTCCCCAAGCGGCGGTTACAATGAGCAGTTCTTC. Its translation is CASSSPSGGYNEQFF. The V call is TRBV28, the J call TRBJ2-1, with D perhaps matching TRBD2 (5 bases). The CDR3 is 15 residues long. V was cut by 6 bases and J by 4 bases, with 16 bases left in between. Per germline, CDR1 MDHEN and CDR2 SYDVKM.

The genes are TRBV19 and TRBJ2-7, with a tentative D call TRBD2 (7 bases). CDR1 and CDR2 from the germline V gene are LNHDA and SQIVND (reference sequence). This CDR3 region has 14 residues. Trimming left V 6 bases short and J 3 bases short, with 15 bases between. The CDR3 protein is CASSSWGGHYEQYF. CDR3 sequence (DNA): TGTGCCAGTAGCTCATGGGGGGGGCACTACGAGCAGTACTTC.

The chain employs TRBV5-6 and TRBJ1-1, with 7 bases aligning to TRBD1. The CDR3 runs 14 residues. V was clipped by 2 bases and J by 6 bases; unmatched bases: 7. Germline V gives CDR1 SGHDT, CDR2 YYEEEE. As DNA, the CDR3 is TGTGCCAGCAGCTTACCTCAGGGGGTCGCTGAAGCTTTCTTT. It specifies CASSLPQGVAEAFF.

This chain connects TRBV2 to TRBJ2-7; possibly TRBD2 for D (6 bases). The CDR3 contains 12 residues. Trimming left V 4 bases short and J 12 bases short, with 16 bases between. Germline-derived CDR1 and CDR2 are SNHLY and FYNNEI. The CDR3 loop is CASSGKGRTPYF. For the CDR3, the DNA is TGTGCCAGCAGTGGAAAGGGGAGGACTCCGTACTTC.

V gene TRBV27 combines with J gene TRBJ2-5; TRBD1 agrees at 10 bases. The J segment lost 4 bases and the V segment lost 4 bases, leaving 3 bases of the junction unmatched. Germline V gene lookup returns CDR1 MNHEY and CDR2 SMNVEV (reference sequence). The CDR3 spans 14 residues. The CDR3 sequence is CASSSWTGGETQYF. CDR3 DNA: TGTGCCAGCAGTTCATGGACAGGGGGAGAGACCCAGTACTTC.

The chain has TRBV19 and TRBJ1-5; 7 bases match TRBD1. Losses at the gene ends were 7 bases for V and 2 bases for J; bases not matched to a gene: 14. From germline, CDR1 is LNHDA and CDR2 SQIVND (reference sequence). The CDR3 is 17 amino acids. CDR3 sequence: CASTPGAGGRGNQPQHF. The CDR3 nucleotides read TGTGCCAGTACCCCCGGGGCAGGGGGTAGGGGCAATCAGCCCCAGCATTTT.